A single sample is the source of the 19 T cell receptor beta chains below, sequenced in a study of T cells in Graves' hyperthyroidism and ophthalmopathy (dated by TCRdb to 2018 to 2020). Libraries were built with multiplex PCR. TCRdb shows the sequencer as Illumina HiSeq 2000. TCR beta CDR3 regions were amplified from RNA transcripts. A first-round RT-PCR of the TCR CDR3 used the HTBI primer set with the Qiagen OneStep RT-PCR kit. TCRdb cleaned the public reads at Q25 with fastp, built clones with MiXCR and kept in-frame beta chains. When rows share a CDR3 protein, they turn into one entry using the most common DNA and genes. For this sample there are about 540,000 distinct CDR3 sequences; around 45% appear just once. The biggest ten clones account for about 8% of the sample. The sample was peripheral blood or thyroid tissue (not recorded which). These receptors originate from a woman between 18 and 29 years old with Graves' hyperthyroidism.

This clonotype has ten or more counts. The chain has TRBV19 and TRBJ2-5; D may be TRBD1 or TRBD2 (5 bases each). With 3 bases removed from V and 2 bases from J, the gap between germline ends came to 10 bases. The CDR3 length is 14 residues. Germline CDR1 reads LNHDA; CDR2 reads SQIVND (reference sequence). CDR3 sequence (DNA): TGTGCCAGTAGTATTATGTGGGGGCAAGAGACCCAGTACTTC. Its protein product is CASSIMWGQETQYF.

This clonotype was seen many times. The V call is TRBV11-3, the J call TRBJ2-7, with 7 bases lining up with TRBD2. V lost 5 bases and J lost 3; bases outside the gene matches: 10. The CDR3 sequence is 15 residues long. Germline V gene sequence: CDR1 SGHNT, CDR2 YENEEA. CDR3 sequence reads: CASSPGGGGSYEQYF. CDR3 DNA: TGTGCCAGCAGCCCGGGGGGTGGCGGGAGCTACGAGCAGTACTTC.

This clonotype was seen a handful of times. The chain links TRBV6-2 or TRBV6-3 to TRBJ1-1; D unresolved. There are 14 residues in the CDR3. CDR1 MNHEY and CDR2 SVGEGT come from the germline V gene. Trimming took 7 bases from V and 1 from J, leaving 13 bases between them. CDR3 protein: CASINPNRNTEAFF. CDR3 nucleotides: TGTGCCAGCATCAACCCCAACAGGAACACTGAAGCTTTCTTT.

This clonotype was seen ten or more times. The chain is built from TRBV10-3 and TRBJ1-2; no definite D call. The CDR3 consists of 16 residues. V lost 0 bases to trimming and J lost 2 bases, with 13 bases between them. Germline V lookup: CDR1 ENHRY, CDR2 SYGVKD. The CDR3 DNA sequence: TGTGCCATCAGTGAGTCGCCTTGGGCATTGAACTATGGCTACACCTTC. Translated: CAISESPWALNYGYTF.

Notes on this clonotype: This may come from a read error, since a much larger clone is one base off. In DNA, the CDR3 is TGTGCCAGCAGTTACCAAGACAGGGGCACTGAAGCTTTCTTT. It translates to CASSYQDRGTEAFF. The genes are TRBV12-3 or TRBV12-4 and TRBJ1-1; 8 bases are a match to TRBD1. J was trimmed by 4 bases and V by 4 bases; bases with no gene match: 5. The CDR3 length is 14 residues.

This chain uses TRBV19 with TRBJ2-7; no definite D call. Trimming stripped 1 base from V and 3 bases from J, with 13 bases between. The germline CDR1 and CDR2 sequences are LNHDA and SQIVND (reference sequence). The CDR3 runs to 15 residues. CDR3 region: CASSIGVTRIYEQYF. The CDR3 region has the DNA TGTGCCAGTAGTATAGGGGTAACGCGAATCTACGAGCAGTACTTC.

At least ten counts were recorded for this clonotype. This chain connects TRBV14 to TRBJ1-1, with 7 nucleotides matching TRBD1. Unmatched junction bases numbered 15, after V lost 5 bases and J lost 6 bases. CDR3 size: 16 residues. Germline V gene data show CDR1 as SGHDN and CDR2 as FVKESK. The DNA for the CDR3 is TGTGCCAGCAGCGCCCGGACAGGTCTTGGTGCGGCTGAAGCTTTCTTT. Translation gives CASSARTGLGAAEAFF.

Many counts were recorded for this clonotype. The chain combines TRBV7-9 with TRBJ1-4, with TRBD1 matching 8 bases. This CDR3 region has 14 residues. The germline V gene encodes CDR1 SEHNR and CDR2 FQNEAQ (reference sequence). J lost 8 bases, V lost 5 bases, and 7 bases had no gene match. CDR3 bases: TGTGCCAGCAGCCGGACAGGGTTATCGGAAAAACTGTTTTTT. This encodes CASSRTGLSEKLFF. Together with reference TRBV7-9 and TRBJ1-4, the CDR3 gives the full variable domain: DTGVSQNPRHKITKRGQNVTFRCDPISEHNRLYWYRQTLGQGPEFLTYFQNEAQLEKSRLLSDRFSAERPKGSFSTLEIQRTEQGDSAMYLCASSRTGLSEKLFFGSGTQLSVL.

A note on this clonotype: Its ends do not fully match the called genes, so a read error is possible. The rearrangement links TRBV7-7 to TRBJ1-2; perhaps TRBD1 as D (6 bases). CDR1 and CDR2 from the germline V gene are SSHAT and FNYEAQ (reference sequence). The CDR3 runs 15 residues. The CDR3 loop reads CASSPQGSGDYGYTF. Written as DNA, the CDR3 is TGTGCTAGCAGTCCACAGGGTTCCGGGGACTATGGCTACACCTTC.

This clonotype has more than one count but fewer than ten. This chain uses TRBV10-3 with TRBJ2-5; D is possibly TRBD1 (6 bases). Germline values: CDR1 ENHRY, CDR2 SYGVKD. Trimming removed 4 bases at V and 6 bases at J, with 12 bases between. The CDR3 covers 13 residues. The CDR3 DNA sequence: TGTGCCATCAGTGCCGGACAGCTAAAGACCCAGTACTTC. It specifies CAISAGQLKTQYF.

This clonotype was picked up many times. The V call is TRBV2, the J call TRBJ1-2; D ambiguous. The CDR3 totals 13 residues. V lost 0 bases, J lost 8 bases, and 10 bases lay in between. CDR1 SNHLY and CDR2 FYNNEI come from the germline V gene. CDR3 protein: CASSEARQAGYTF. CDR3 bases: TGTGCCAGCAGTGAAGCGCGACAAGCCGGCTACACCTTC.

Turning to this clonotype: A much more abundant neighbour one base away suggests this may be a read error. The chain carries TRBV24-1 and TRBJ1-5, with D hard to call. Germline CDR1 is KGHDR and CDR2 is SFDVKD. V lost 5 bases and J 3 bases, leaving 10 bases between the germline ends. The CDR3 runs 14 residues. This chain's CDR3 is CATSGMTDNQPQHF. CDR3 sequence (DNA): TGTGCCACCAGTGGTATGACGGACAATCAGCCCCAGCATTTT.

The chain has TRBV19 and TRBJ1-5; TRBD1 matches 7 bases. The V and J ends lost 3 bases and 11 bases, in that order; junction bases with no gene match: 13. This CDR3 spans 15 amino acids. Germline V CDR1 and CDR2: LNHDA, SQIVND (reference sequence). The CDR3 here is CASSIDRVKQETQHF. The DNA for the CDR3 is TGTGCCAGTAGTATTGACAGGGTTAAGCAAGAGACCCAGCATTTT.

This clonotype was seen at least ten times. In nucleotides, the CDR3 is TGTGCCATCAGTGATGAAGATAGGGTCTTCACCGGGGAGCTGTTTTTT. It is translated as CAISDEDRVFTGELFF. The chain recombines TRBV10-3 with TRBJ2-2; D call uncertain. V dropped 3 bases and J dropped 4 bases, with 15 bases sitting between them. Germline loops: CDR1 ENHRY, CDR2 SYGVKD. The CDR3 runs 16 residues.

This clonotype was seen ten or more times. The V and J genes are TRBV7-8 and TRBJ1-1; tentatively, D is TRBD1 (5 bases). The germline gives CDR1 SGHVS, CDR2 FQNEAQ. Trimming removed 4 bases from V and 8 bases from J, with 23 bases in between. The CDR3 covers 16 residues. CDR3 loop: CASSSERTLLDGEAFF. CDR3 sequence (DNA): TGTGCCAGCAGCTCCGAGCGGACACTACTGGACGGGGAAGCTTTCTTT.

A remark on this clonotype: A clone one base away is much larger, so this may be a read error. The chain has TRBV6-5 and TRBJ2-7, with a possible D match to TRBD2 (5 bases). The CDR3 covers 14 residues. Germline V lookup: CDR1 MNHEY, CDR2 SVGAGI. V lost 4 bases to trimming and J lost 9 bases, with 19 bases between them. Here the CDR3 reads CASSLVGIIWGQYF. Here the CDR3 DNA reads TGTGCCAGCAGTTTAGTCGGGATCATCTGGGGGCAGTACTTC.

This clonotype was observed at least ten times. J is TRBJ1-4 and V is TRBV24-1; D is unclear. The CDR3 loop spans 18 amino acids. V lost 3 bases and J lost 0, with 16 bases in between. Germline CDR1 and CDR2: KGHDR and SFDVKD. CDR3 sequence (DNA): TGTGCCACCAGTGATCCTGGACCCAAGGGTGCAACTAATGAAAAACTGTTTTTT. It yields the protein CATSDPGPKGATNEKLFF.

The chain has TRBV7-2 and TRBJ1-6; no reliable D call. Germline CDR1 and CDR2: SGHTA and FQGNSA. The V end lost 6 bases, the J end lost 9 bases, and 9 bases lay between the germline ends. This CDR3 has 12 amino acids. The CDR3 region is CASSYQRSPLHF. The CDR3 bases are TGTGCCAGCAGTTATCAGCGTTCACCCCTCCACTTT.

V usage is TRBV9 and J usage is TRBJ1-5, with TRBD1 matching 9 bases. J lost 3 bases, V lost 0 bases, and 4 bases had no gene match. CDR3 length: 16 amino acids. Germline V gene sequence: CDR1 SGDLS, CDR2 YYNGEE. The chain's CDR3 is CASSVGTGDTNQPQHF. The CDR3 region has the DNA TGTGCCAGCAGCGTAGGGACAGGGGACACCAATCAGCCCCAGCATTTT.